The clone carrying this TCR beta chain appeared many times. TCR beta CDR3 sequences were amplified from RNA transcripts. Primed by the HTBI set, a first-round RT-PCR was run on the TCR CDR3. TCRdb reprocessed the multiplex PCR reads via MiXCR and lists one record per CDR3 protein. The data hold roughly 550,000 distinct CDR3 sequences, with 16% observed a single time. These data belong to a study of T cells in Graves' hyperthyroidism and ophthalmopathy. Trimming took off 5 bases at V and 5 bases at J, with 11 bases between the two ends. The V gene's germline CDR1 is SGHTA and CDR2 FQGNSA. The CDR3 runs 13 residues.

The chain is built from TRBV7-2 and TRBJ2-3; tentatively, D is TRBD2 (5 bases). Material for sequencing was blood. This clonotype was obtained from a woman aged 25 to 39 with Graves' ophthalmopathy. In DNA, the CDR3 is TGTGCCAGCAGCGCTTACAGCGGAGATACGCAGTATTTT. Residues: CASSAYSGDTQYF.